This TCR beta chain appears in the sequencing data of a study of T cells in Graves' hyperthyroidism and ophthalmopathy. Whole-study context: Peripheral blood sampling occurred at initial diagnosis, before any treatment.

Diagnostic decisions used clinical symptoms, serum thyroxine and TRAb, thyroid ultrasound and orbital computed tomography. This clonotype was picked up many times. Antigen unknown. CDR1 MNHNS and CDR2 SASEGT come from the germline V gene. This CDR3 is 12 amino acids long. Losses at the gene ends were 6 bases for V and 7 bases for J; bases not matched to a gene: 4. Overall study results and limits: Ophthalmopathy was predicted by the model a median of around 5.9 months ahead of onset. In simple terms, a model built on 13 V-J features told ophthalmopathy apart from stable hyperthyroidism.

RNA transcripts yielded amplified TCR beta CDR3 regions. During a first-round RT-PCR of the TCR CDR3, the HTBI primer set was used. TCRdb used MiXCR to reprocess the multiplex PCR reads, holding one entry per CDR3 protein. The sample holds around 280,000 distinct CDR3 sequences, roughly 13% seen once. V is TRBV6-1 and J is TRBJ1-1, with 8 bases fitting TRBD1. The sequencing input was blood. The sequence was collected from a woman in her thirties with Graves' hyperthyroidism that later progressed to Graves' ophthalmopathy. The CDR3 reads CASRDRAGEAFF. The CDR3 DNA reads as TGTGCCAGCAGGGACAGGGCCGGTGAAGCTTTCTTT.